The present T cell receptor (beta chain) was sequenced within a study of CD8 T cells in ankylosing spondylitis. Study observations and caveats: As reported, disease-linked clones showed significant enrichment in matched ankylosing spondylitis synovial fluid. As for the disease-linked clones, they showed a CD8+ phenotype and occurred at relatively low frequencies in peripheral blood. There was a TCR beta motif, made of several highly homologous variants, that appeared characteristic of ankylosing spondylitis blood.

Quantitative barcoded 5'-RACE was used to prepare TCR beta libraries. TCRdb recomputed calls from the 5' RACE reads with MiXCR, one row per CDR3 protein. The sample includes around 130,000 distinct CDR3 sequences, 17% seen only once; the top ten take around a third. This clonotype was observed a few times. What it binds is not known. The CDR3 totals 14 residues. Trimming left V 3 bases short and J 13 bases short, with 19 bases between. Germline V gene lookup returns CDR1 SGHVS and CDR2 FQNEAQ. The chain couples TRBV7-8 to TRBJ2-1; D is uncertain. The sequenced material came from blood, either unsorted or a sorted T cell fraction (not recorded which). This clonotype was sampled from a male donor with ankylosing spondylitis. Here the CDR3 DNA reads TGTGCCAGCAGCTTCGAACGCCTAAGTGTCTTTCAGTTCTTC. Its protein is CASSFERLSVFQFF.